This T cell receptor (beta chain) is from a study of T-cell reconstitution after alpha-beta-depleted transplantation in children. Study outcomes and limitations: At one year after transplant, newly produced T cells mostly accounted for T-cell counts and diversity. Roughly two months post-transplant, alpha-beta T cells reportedly originated from several hundred graft clones that had expanded.

Germline V gene lookup returns CDR1 DFQATT and CDR2 SNEGSKA (reference sequence). The CDR3 sequence is 12 residues long. The V gene lost 3 bases and the J gene lost 5 bases, with 10 bases spanning the gap. The TCRbeta library was prepared with unique molecular identifiers. TCRdb used MiXCR to reprocess the PCR reads, holding one entry per CDR3 protein. The table includes approximately 190,000 distinct CDR3 sequences, approximately 8.4% detected once. This clonotype appeared a few times. What it binds is not known. The specimen was PBMCs, mostly from graft donor cells, collected 360 days after TCRalphabeta/CD19-depleted stem cell transplant. The receptor comes from a male patient aged 2 to 9 who had a stem cell transplant for acute myeloid leukemia, so the T cells may come from the graft donor. The V gene is TRBV20-1, the J gene TRBJ1-2; unclear D gene. Here the CDR3 DNA reads TGCAGTGCTAGGGCAGGAGGATATGGCTACACCTTC. It codes for CSARAGGYGYTF.